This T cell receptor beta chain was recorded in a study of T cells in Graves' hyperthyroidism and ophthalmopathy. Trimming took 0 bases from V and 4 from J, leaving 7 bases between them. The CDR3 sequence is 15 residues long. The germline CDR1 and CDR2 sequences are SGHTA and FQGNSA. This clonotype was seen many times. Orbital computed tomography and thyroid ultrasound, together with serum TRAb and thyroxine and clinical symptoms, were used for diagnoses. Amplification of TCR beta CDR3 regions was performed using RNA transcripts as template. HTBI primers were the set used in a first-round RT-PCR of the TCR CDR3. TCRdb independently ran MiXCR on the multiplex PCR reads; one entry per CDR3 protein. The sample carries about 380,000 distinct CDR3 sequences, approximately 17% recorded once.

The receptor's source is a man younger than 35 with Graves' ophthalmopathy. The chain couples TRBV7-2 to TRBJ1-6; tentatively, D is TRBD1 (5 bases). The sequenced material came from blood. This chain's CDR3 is CASSLAGLYNSPLHF. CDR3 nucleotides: TGTGCCAGCAGCTTAGCGGGACTTTATAATTCACCCCTCCACTTT.